The 21 T cell receptor beta chains presented below share a single source sample, sequenced in a study of cytomegalovirus exposure and HLA in healthy donors. The PCR ran on 60 Vbeta and 13 Jbeta primers. Sequencing was performed with immunoSEQ multiplex PCR; in TCRdb, only in-frame clones are kept and a portion is missing. The sample has some 220,000 clones, 70% to 80% seen once; the top ten hold 2.7%. Sequenced material: PBMCs. These TCRs come from an older woman in good health and CMV-seropositive.

This chain connects TRBV30 to TRBJ2-5; D possibly corresponds to TRBD1 (5 bases). Germline V CDR1 and CDR2: GTSNPN, SVGIG (reference sequence). Trimming stripped 3 bases from V and 2 bases from J, with 10 bases between. The CDR3 has 13 residues. In DNA, the CDR3 is TGTGCCTGGAGGGTGACAGTTCAAGAGACCCAGTACTTC. Translated: CAWRVTVQETQYF.

The chain is built from TRBV6-5 and TRBJ1-1; D is ambiguous. The CDR3 totals 14 residues. CDR1 MNHEY and CDR2 SVGAGI come from the germline V gene. V was clipped by 4 bases and J by 0 bases, with 9 bases between them. The CDR3 nucleotides read TGTGCCAGCAGTTCCCCTTCTTTGAACACTGAAGCTTTCTTT. Translated, it gives CASSSPSLNTEAFF.

This clone has more than one count but fewer than ten. The genes are TRBV5-1 and TRBJ1-1, with 8 bases matching TRBD1. V gave up 1 base and J gave up 1 base; unmatched junction bases: 3. CDR3 length equals 15 residues. Germline loops: CDR1 SGHRS, CDR2 YFSETQ. CDR3 sequence (DNA): TGCGCCAGCAGCTTGCAGGGGGCGCCGAACACTGAAGCTTTCTTT. Translated, it gives CASSLQGAPNTEAFF.

This chain connects TRBV9 to TRBJ1-1, with a tentative D call TRBD1 (5 bases). V lost 4 bases and J 5 bases, leaving 15 bases between the germline ends. The CDR3 sequence is 14 residues long. The germline CDR1 and CDR2 sequences are SGDLS and YYNGEE. In DNA form, the CDR3 reads TGTGCCAGCAGCTTATATCAGGGAGGAACTGAAGCTTTCTTT. It specifies CASSLYQGGTEAFF.

The chain uses TRBV5-1 and TRBJ1-1, with TRBD1 identical over 7 bases. V shed 3 bases and J 0 bases; nucleotides not matched to a gene: 11. CDR1 is SGHRS and CDR2 is YFSETQ in the germline V gene. The CDR3 is made up of 17 amino acids. The CDR3, as DNA: TGCGCCAGCAGCTGGGATCCGGGACAGACCTTGAACACTGAAGCTTTCTTT. Translation: CASSWDPGQTLNTEAFF.

The CDR3 loop reads CASSSTVGNQPQHF. The CDR3 nucleotides are TGTGCCAGCAGCTCCACGGTGGGCAATCAGCCCCAGCATTTT. The V and J genes are TRBV5-6 and TRBJ1-5; D not certain. This CDR3 comprises 14 residues. Trimming removed 3 bases from V and 2 bases from J, with 9 bases in between. Germline CDR1 SGHDT, CDR2 YYEEEE.

This clone was recorded once. The chain is built from TRBV7-9 and TRBJ2-7; weak D call: TRBD2 (6 bases). Trimming shortened V by 2 bases and J by 1 base, and 12 bases separated the two germline ends. From germline, CDR1 is SEHNR and CDR2 FQNEAQ (reference sequence). The CDR3 is 15 residues long. The CDR3 DNA sequence: TGTGCCAGCAGCTTAACCAGCGGGCCATCCTACGAGCAGTACTTC. Translating it yields CASSLTSGPSYEQYF. The variable domain in full, with the rest retrieved from reference TRBV7-9 and TRBJ2-7, is DTGVSQNPRHKITKRGQNVTFRCDPISEHNRLYWYRQTLGQGPEFLTYFQNEAQLEKSRLLSDRFSAERPKGSFSTLEIQRTEQGDSAMYLCASSLTSGPSYEQYFGPGTRLTVT.

The V gene is TRBV19, the J gene TRBJ2-3, with 11 bases aligning to TRBD1. J was trimmed by 1 base and V by 8 bases; bases with no gene match: 5. Germline assignment: CDR1 LNHDA and CDR2 SQIVND (reference sequence). This CDR3 is built from 15 residues. CDR3 protein: CASRRTGGGTDTQYF. The DNA for the CDR3 is TGTGCCAGTCGTCGGACAGGGGGCGGCACAGATACGCAGTATTTT.

V and J are TRBV10-1 and TRBJ2-1, with 9 bases identical to TRBD2. Germline V gene sequence: CDR1 WNHNN, CDR2 SYGVQD (reference sequence). The CDR3 runs to 14 residues. V lost 5 bases, J lost 4 bases, and 3 bases stayed unmatched. CDR3 amino acids: CASSPSGRYNEQFF. CDR3 nucleotide sequence: TGCGCCAGCAGTCCCAGCGGGAGGTACAATGAGCAGTTCTTC.

This clone was found once. This rearrangement joins TRBV9 to TRBJ2-2; D gene ambiguous. This CDR3 is built from 15 residues. Germline V lookup: CDR1 SGDLS, CDR2 YYNGEE. The V and J ends lost 3 bases and 7 bases respectively, with 16 bases between them. The CDR3 DNA sequence: TGTGCCAGCAGCGAGAGGCCCCCCCCCGGCGGGGAGCTGTTTTTT. Amino acids: CASSERPPPGGELFF.

The V gene is TRBV19, the J gene TRBJ1-1, with 7 bases lining up with TRBD1. Germline V gives CDR1 LNHDA, CDR2 SQIVND (reference sequence). The length of the CDR3 is 14 residues. V was pared by 7 bases and J by 5 bases, with 10 bases of the junction left unmatched. The CDR3 coding sequence is TGTGCCAGTACCCAGGGGACAGTGCGGACTGAAGCTTTCTTT. It yields the protein CASTQGTVRTEAFF.

The DNA for the CDR3 is TGTGCCAGCAGCCTATTGGGACATTTCCAAGAGACCCAGTACTTC. Amino acid sequence: CASSLLGHFQETQYF. The gene calls are TRBV9 and TRBJ2-5; weak D call: TRBD1 (6 bases). V lost 4 bases and J lost 1, with 14 bases in between. In germline, CDR1 is SGDLS, CDR2 YYNGEE. This CDR3 is 15 amino acids long. Looking up the rest from reference TRBV9 and TRBJ2-5 gives the full variable domain: DSGVTQTPKHLITATGQRVTLRCSPRSGDLSVYWYQQSLDQGLQFLIQYYNGEERAKGNILERFSAQQFPDLHSELNLSSLELGDSALYFCASSLLGHFQETQYFGPGTRLLVL.

This clone was observed a handful of times. The chain uses TRBV5-4 and TRBJ2-5; 7 bases align to TRBD1. The CDR3 has 14 residues. J lost 1 base, V lost 2 bases, and 2 bases had no gene match. Per germline, CDR1 SGHNT and CDR2 YYREEE (reference sequence). CDR3 sequence reads: CASSLRGPQETQYF. The CDR3 nucleotides read TGTGCCAGCAGCTTAAGGGGGCCCCAAGAGACCCAGTACTTC.

The count of this clone is one. This chain links TRBV15 with TRBJ2-7, with 10 bases identical to TRBD1. In germline, CDR1 is LNHNV, CDR2 YYDKDF (reference sequence). The CDR3 totals 15 residues. The V segment lost 1 base and the J segment 3 bases; nucleotides outside the gene matches: 3. CDR3 amino acids: CATSRARTGGYEQYF. CDR3 nucleotides: TGTGCCACCAGCAGAGCCCGGACAGGGGGCTACGAGCAGTACTTC.

This clone was recorded only once. The chain has TRBV10-3 and TRBJ1-5; tentative D call: TRBD1 (5 bases). Germline V CDR1 and CDR2: ENHRY, SYGVKD. Trimming removed 5 bases from V and 5 bases from J, with 16 bases in between. This CDR3 has 15 amino acids. The CDR3, as DNA: TGTGCCATCAGTCCCCAGGGAGGCGGCGATCAGCCCCAGCATTTT. Its protein product is CAISPQGGGDQPQHF.

The gene calls are TRBV19 and TRBJ1-5; D is unresolved. The CDR3 totals 16 residues. Germline assignment: CDR1 LNHDA and CDR2 SQIVND (reference sequence). The germline V and J ends were trimmed by 4 bases and 2 bases, with 15 bases remaining between them. The DNA for the CDR3 is TGTGCCAGTAGTAAAATCCGGGAGGCTGGCAATCAGCCCCAGCATTTT. Its translation is CASSKIREAGNQPQHF.

The chain is built from TRBV19 and TRBJ2-3; no reliable D call. The germline V gene has CDR1 LNHDA and CDR2 SQIVND (reference sequence). The CDR3 consists of 14 residues. The V end was cut by 5 bases, the J end by 4 bases, with 13 bases between. CDR3 coding DNA: TGTGCCAGTAGTTCCTCCCCGCGAGCAGATACGCAGTATTTT. Encoded protein: CASSSSPRADTQYF.

The chain is built from TRBV27 and TRBJ2-1; a weak D match, TRBD1 (6 bases). Deletions cut 2 bases from V and 7 bases from J, with 15 bases between. Germline CDR1 and CDR2: MNHEY and SMNVEV (reference sequence). The CDR3 sequence is 15 residues long. The CDR3 reads CASSLQGRFSNEQFF. DNA of the CDR3: TGTGCCAGCAGTTTACAGGGGCGTTTTTCGAATGAGCAGTTCTTC.

This clone has only a few counts. V and J are TRBV2 and TRBJ2-4; possibly TRBD2 for D (5 bases). The CDR3 totals 13 residues. Trimming removed 6 bases at V and 8 bases at J, with 14 bases between. In germline, CDR1 is SNHLY, CDR2 FYNNEI. CDR3 amino acids: CASSDPGIHIQYF. The CDR3 DNA is TGTGCCAGCAGCGACCCCGGGATACACATTCAGTACTTC.

The chain links TRBV28 to TRBJ1-1, with D possibly matching TRBD1 (5 bases). The V end lost 4 bases, the J end lost 7 bases, and 19 bases lay between the germline ends. CDR3 size: 15 residues. From germline, CDR1 is MDHEN and CDR2 SYDVKM. The CDR3 here is CASSSPRGEGLEAFF. The CDR3 DNA reads TGTGCCAGCAGTTCCCCCCGAGGTGAGGGACTTGAAGCTTTCTTT.

The chain joins TRBV6-1 to TRBJ2-1; TRBD2 might be the D (5 bases). This CDR3 is built from 12 residues. Trimming left V 4 bases short and J 9 bases short, with 10 bases between. CDR1 is MNHNS and CDR2 is SASEGT in the germline V gene. The CDR3 DNA follows: TGTGCCAGCAGTGCGGGATCGGGTGAGCAGTTCTTC. Amino acid sequence: CASSAGSGEQFF.